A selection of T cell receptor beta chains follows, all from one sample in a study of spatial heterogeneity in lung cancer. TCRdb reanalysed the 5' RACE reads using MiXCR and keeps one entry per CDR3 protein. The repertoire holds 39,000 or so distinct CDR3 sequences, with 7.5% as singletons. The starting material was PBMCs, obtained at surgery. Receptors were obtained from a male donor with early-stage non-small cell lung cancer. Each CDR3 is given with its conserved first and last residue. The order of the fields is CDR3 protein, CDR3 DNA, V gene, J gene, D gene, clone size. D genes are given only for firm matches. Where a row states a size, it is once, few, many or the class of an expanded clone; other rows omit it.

CDR3 protein: CASGNNEQFF; CDR3 DNA: TGTGCCAGCGGAAACAATGAGCAGTTCTTC; V gene: TRBV14; J gene: TRBJ2-1; D gene: .; clone size: many
CDR3 protein: CASSVEPASSYEQYF; CDR3 DNA: TGTGCCAGCAGCGTAGAACCGGCGAGCTCCTACGAGCAGTACTTC; V gene: TRBV9; J gene: TRBJ2-7; D gene: .; clone size: few
CDR3 protein: CASSSDRVAKNIQYF; CDR3 DNA: TGTGCCAGCAGCTCCGACAGGGTAGCCAAAAACATTCAGTACTTC; V gene: TRBV14; J gene: TRBJ2-4; D gene: TRBD1; clone size: .
CDR3 protein: CASSNNQRIYNEQFF; CDR3 DNA: TGTGCCAGCAGTAACAACCAGAGAATCTACAATGAGCAGTTCTTC; V gene: TRBV6-2/TRBV6-3; J gene: TRBJ2-1; D gene: .; clone size: many
CDR3 protein: CSARPPHPVTDTQYF; CDR3 DNA: TGCAGTGCTAGACCACCCCACCCCGTCACAGATACGCAGTATTTT; V gene: TRBV20-1; J gene: TRBJ2-3; D gene: .; clone size: .
CDR3 protein: CASSESNRVEAFF; CDR3 DNA: TGTGCCAGCAGTGAATCAAACAGGGTTGAAGCTTTCTTT; V gene: TRBV25-1; J gene: TRBJ1-1; D gene: .; clone size: few
CDR3 protein: CASSLQGASGTDTQYF; CDR3 DNA: TGTGCCAGCAGCTTACAGGGGGCTAGCGGCACAGATACGCAGTATTTT; V gene: TRBV11-3; J gene: TRBJ2-3; D gene: TRBD1; clone size: many
CDR3 protein: CASSPQTGISGANVLTF; CDR3 DNA: TGTGCCAGCAGCCCCCAGACAGGGATCTCTGGGGCCAACGTCCTGACTTTC; V gene: TRBV7-2; J gene: TRBJ2-6; D gene: TRBD1; clone size: many
CDR3 protein: CASSLAGGSGIYNEQFF; CDR3 DNA: TGTGCCAGCAGCTTAGCGGGAGGTAGCGGGATCTACAATGAGCAGTTCTTC; V gene: TRBV7-6; J gene: TRBJ2-1; D gene: TRBD2; clone size: many
CDR3 protein: CATSDSYSNQPQHF; CDR3 DNA: TGTGCCACCAGTGACTCGTATAGCAATCAGCCCCAGCATTTT; V gene: TRBV24-1; J gene: TRBJ1-5; D gene: .; clone size: many
CDR3 protein: CAWSAGTGSNEQFF; CDR3 DNA: TGTGCCTGGAGTGCCGGGACAGGCTCCAATGAGCAGTTCTTC; V gene: TRBV30; J gene: TRBJ2-1; D gene: TRBD1; clone size: .
CDR3 protein: CAIRGTGAPTEAFF; CDR3 DNA: TGTGCCATCAGGGGGACAGGGGCCCCCACTGAAGCTTTCTTT; V gene: TRBV10-3; J gene: TRBJ1-1; D gene: TRBD1; clone size: many
CDR3 protein: CASSLGEINQPQHF; CDR3 DNA: TGCGCCAGCAGCTTAGGAGAGATTAATCAGCCCCAGCATTTT; V gene: TRBV5-1; J gene: TRBJ1-5; D gene: .; clone size: few
CDR3 protein: CASSQDYDRGYEQYF; CDR3 DNA: TGTGCCAGCAGCCAAGACTACGACAGGGGATACGAGCAGTACTTC; V gene: TRBV4-2; J gene: TRBJ2-7; D gene: TRBD1; clone size: many
CDR3 protein: CSARRGFRSAQYEQYF; CDR3 DNA: TGCAGTGCTAGGCGGGGATTCCGTTCGGCCCAATACGAGCAGTACTTC; V gene: TRBV20-1; J gene: TRBJ2-7; D gene: .; clone size: few
CDR3 protein: CASSLVVGSYEQYF; CDR3 DNA: TGCGCCAGCAGCTTGGTGGTAGGATCCTACGAGCAGTACTTC; V gene: TRBV5-1; J gene: TRBJ2-7; D gene: .; clone size: few
CDR3 protein: CASRGQTSSYKQYF; CDR3 DNA: TGTGCCAGCAGGGGACAGACCAGCTCCTACAAGCAGTACTTC; V gene: TRBV7-2; J gene: TRBJ2-7; D gene: TRBD1; clone size: .
CDR3 protein: CASSNPGAGGRDEQFF; CDR3 DNA: TGTGCCAGCTCCAACCCAGGAGCGGGAGGGCGTGATGAGCAGTTCTTC; V gene: TRBV18; J gene: TRBJ2-1; D gene: TRBD2; clone size: many
CDR3 protein: CASSFLGAYEQYF; CDR3 DNA: TGTGCCAGCAGCTTTCTCGGGGCCTACGAGCAGTACTTC; V gene: TRBV7-2; J gene: TRBJ2-7; D gene: .; clone size: .
CDR3 protein: CAWSVTGAGTGELFF; CDR3 DNA: TGTGCCTGGAGTGTAACAGGAGCGGGCACCGGGGAGCTGTTTTTT; V gene: TRBV30; J gene: TRBJ2-2; D gene: .; clone size: many
CDR3 protein: CASSQDAGEGNTIYF; CDR3 DNA: TGTGCCAGCAGCCAAGATGCCGGGGAAGGAAACACCATATATTTT; V gene: TRBV4-2; J gene: TRBJ1-3; D gene: .; clone size: many
CDR3 protein: CASSVGQGDTEAFF; CDR3 DNA: TGTGCCAGCAGCGTGGGACAGGGAGACACTGAAGCTTTCTTT; V gene: TRBV9; J gene: TRBJ1-1; D gene: TRBD1; clone size: few
CDR3 protein: CASSLAGSYQPQHF; CDR3 DNA: TGTGCCAGCAGCTTGGCCGGGAGCTATCAGCCCCAGCATTTT; V gene: TRBV5-4; J gene: TRBJ1-5; D gene: .; clone size: .
CDR3 protein: CASRPGSRTGELFF; CDR3 DNA: TGTGCCAGCAGGCCGGGGTCGAGGACCGGGGAGCTGTTTTTT; V gene: TRBV7-3; J gene: TRBJ2-2; D gene: .; clone size: .
CDR3 protein: CASTSGTGGGREKLFF; CDR3 DNA: TGTGCCAGCACCTCCGGGACAGGGGGTGGAAGAGAAAAACTGTTTTTT; V gene: TRBV7-8; J gene: TRBJ1-4; D gene: TRBD1; clone size: many
CDR3 protein: CASSVAASNEKLFF; CDR3 DNA: TGTGCCAGCAGCGTAGCTGCCTCTAATGAAAAACTGTTTTTT; V gene: TRBV9; J gene: TRBJ1-4; D gene: .; clone size: many
CDR3 protein: CASSLQGKNTEAFF; CDR3 DNA: TGTGCCAGCAGTTTACAGGGGAAGAACACTGAAGCTTTCTTT; V gene: TRBV12-3/TRBV12-4; J gene: TRBJ1-1; D gene: .; clone size: many
CDR3 protein: CSAYRAGSRAYNEQFF; CDR3 DNA: TGCAGTGCATACCGAGCCGGGTCTAGGGCCTACAATGAGCAGTTCTTC; V gene: TRBV20-1; J gene: TRBJ2-1; D gene: .; clone size: .
CDR3 protein: CSAKKPAGVLETQYF; CDR3 DNA: TGCAGTGCTAAAAAGCCAGCGGGAGTCTTGGAGACCCAGTACTTC; V gene: TRBV20-1; J gene: TRBJ2-5; D gene: TRBD2; clone size: few
CDR3 protein: CASSYSGSTKETQYF; CDR3 DNA: TGTGCCAGCAGTTACTCGGGCAGTACTAAAGAGACCCAGTACTTC; V gene: TRBV6-5; J gene: TRBJ2-5; D gene: .; clone size: many
CDR3 protein: CASSPQKGKETQYF; CDR3 DNA: TGTGCCAGCTCACCACAGAAAGGAAAAGAGACCCAGTACTTC; V gene: TRBV18; J gene: TRBJ2-5; D gene: .; clone size: .
CDR3 protein: CASSGKGAAGELFF; CDR3 DNA: TGTGCCAGCAGTGGAAAGGGTGCGGCCGGGGAGCTGTTTTTT; V gene: TRBV3-1; J gene: TRBJ2-2; D gene: .; clone size: few
CDR3 protein: CASSLRDIAYEQYF; CDR3 DNA: TGTGCCAGCAGTTTGCGAGACATTGCCTACGAGCAGTACTTC; V gene: TRBV2; J gene: TRBJ2-7; D gene: .; clone size: .
CDR3 protein: CASHNGLGEQFF; CDR3 DNA: TGTGCCAGCCACAACGGGCTAGGAGAGCAGTTCTTC; V gene: TRBV6-2/TRBV6-3; J gene: TRBJ2-1; D gene: .; clone size: many
CDR3 protein: CASSATGEKTQYF; CDR3 DNA: TGTGCCAGCAGCGCGACAGGGGAAAAGACCCAGTACTTC; V gene: TRBV13; J gene: TRBJ2-5; D gene: TRBD1; clone size: .
CDR3 protein: CSAEGGGLAGSGEQFF; CDR3 DNA: TGCAGCGCCGAGGGCGGAGGGCTAGCGGGTAGTGGTGAGCAGTTCTTC; V gene: TRBV29-1; J gene: TRBJ2-1; D gene: TRBD2; clone size: many
CDR3 protein: CASSERVAFTGELFF; CDR3 DNA: TGTGCCAGCAGTGAACGGGTCGCTTTCACCGGGGAGCTGTTTTTT; V gene: TRBV2; J gene: TRBJ2-2; D gene: .; clone size: .
CDR3 protein: CSASGSRDTGVLFF; CDR3 DNA: TGCAGTGCTAGCGGGTCCAGGGATACGGGTGTGCTGTTTTTT; V gene: TRBV20-1; J gene: TRBJ2-2; D gene: .; clone size: many
CDR3 protein: CASRPTGNNEQFF; CDR3 DNA: TGTGCCAGCAGGCCGACTGGTAACAATGAGCAGTTCTTC; V gene: TRBV6-2/TRBV6-3; J gene: TRBJ2-1; D gene: .; clone size: many
CDR3 protein: CASSLEGRAIRQETQYF; CDR3 DNA: TGTGCCAGCAGCTTAGAGGGGCGAGCGATACGCCAAGAGACCCAGTACTTC; V gene: TRBV7-2; J gene: TRBJ2-5; D gene: .; clone size: .
CDR3 protein: CAWSAGYQETQYF; CDR3 DNA: TGTGCCTGGAGTGCGGGGTACCAAGAGACCCAGTACTTC; V gene: TRBV30; J gene: TRBJ2-5; D gene: .; clone size: few